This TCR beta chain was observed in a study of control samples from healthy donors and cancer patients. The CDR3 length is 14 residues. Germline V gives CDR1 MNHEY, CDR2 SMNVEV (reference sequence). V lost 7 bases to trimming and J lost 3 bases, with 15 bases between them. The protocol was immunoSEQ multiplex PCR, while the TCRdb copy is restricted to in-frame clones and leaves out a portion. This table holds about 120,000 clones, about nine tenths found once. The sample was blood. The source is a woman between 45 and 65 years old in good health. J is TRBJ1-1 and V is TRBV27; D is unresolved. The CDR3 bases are TGTGCCAGCAAAAGAGACCGGGGATACACTGAAGCTTTCTTT. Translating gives CASKRDRGYTEAFF.